Shown below are 12 T cell receptor beta chains from a single sample sequenced in a study of identical twins. From the 5' RACE reads, TCRdb called clonotypes with MiXCR, one entry per CDR3 protein. The data show 540,000 or so distinct CDR3 sequences, 20% to 25% seen once. The same sample was also studied in work on yellow fever vaccine responses in identical twins.

Sequencing was performed on CD4+ T cells sorted from blood. These TCRs come from a woman aged 18-35 years in good health.

The chain combines TRBV12-3 or TRBV12-4 with TRBJ2-5, with no clear D. V dropped 5 bases and J dropped 0 bases, with 10 bases sitting between them. The CDR3 extends over 14 amino acids. The CDR3, as DNA: TGTGCCAGCAGTCCGACACTTTACCAAGAGACCCAGTACTTC. The encoded protein is CASSPTLYQETQYF.

The chain links TRBV20-1 to TRBJ1-2, with D possibly TRBD1 on 5 matching bases. This CDR3 comprises 15 residues. V dropped 2 bases and J dropped 4 bases, with 17 bases sitting between them. The germline V gene encodes CDR1 DFQATT and CDR2 SNEGSKA (reference sequence). The CDR3 DNA is TGCAGTGCTAGACCCTCGGGACGACCAATCTATGGCTACACCTTC. Protein sequence: CSARPSGRPIYGYTF.

This clonotype has only a few counts. DNA for the CDR3: TGTGCCAGCAGATTACTCACGGGCCAGGGGGCGAACACCGGGGAGCTGTTTTTT. Translation: CASRLLTGQGANTGELFF. The chain has TRBV11-2 and TRBJ2-2, with 7 bases aligning to TRBD1. CDR3 length: 18 residues. Trimming removed 6 bases from V and 0 bases from J; junction bases left unmatched: 13. Germline V lookup: CDR1 SGHAT, CDR2 FQNNGV.

This clonotype was seen a handful of times. The chain has TRBV2 and TRBJ2-7; D remains unclear. Germline CDR1 SNHLY, CDR2 FYNNEI. There are 15 residues in the CDR3. The V end lost 4 bases, the J end lost 2 bases, and 15 bases lay between the germline ends. The CDR3 loop reads CASSVAQAITYEQYF. Written as DNA, the CDR3 is TGTGCCAGCAGTGTGGCTCAGGCTATTACCTACGAGCAGTACTTC.

The chain joins TRBV28 to TRBJ2-7, with D unresolved. CDR3 length: 14 residues. Germline lookup yields CDR1 MDHEN and CDR2 SYDVKM. V was cut by 2 bases and J by 2 bases, with 10 bases left in between. CDR3 residues: CASSLTGPTYEQYF. CDR3 coding DNA: TGTGCCAGCAGTTTAACCGGGCCCACCTACGAGCAGTACTTC. The whole variable domain, filled in from reference TRBV28 and TRBJ2-7, reads DVKVTQSSRYLVKRTGEKVFLECVQDMDHENMFWYRQDPGLGLRLIYFSYDVKMKEKGDIPEGYSVSREKKERFSLILESASTNQTSMYLCASSLTGPTYEQYFGPGTRLTVT.

The chain has TRBV5-5 and TRBJ2-2; D perhaps matches TRBD1 (6 bases). The ends were cut back, 5 bases at V and 2 bases at J, with 16 bases in the middle. Germline V gene data show CDR1 as SGHKS and CDR2 as YYEKEE (reference sequence). The CDR3 loop spans 16 amino acids. CDR3 protein: CASSRTAPFNTGELFF. In DNA form, the CDR3 reads TGTGCCAGCAGTCGGACAGCCCCCTTTAACACCGGGGAGCTGTTTTTT.

This clonotype showed up just a few times. J is TRBJ2-7 and V is TRBV15, with no clear D. This CDR3 region has 18 residues. Germline CDR1 reads LNHNV; CDR2 reads YYDKDF (reference sequence). The CDR3 here is CATRSRLLHFLGCYEQYV. The DNA of the CDR3 is TGTGCCACCCGCAGCCGCCTTCTACACTTCCTCGGCTGTTACGAGCAGTACGTC.

This clonotype occurred a few times. V gene TRBV6-1 combines with J gene TRBJ2-2, with TRBD2 identical over 8 bases. V shed 4 bases, J shed 9 bases, and the junction held 10 bases outside the gene matches. The CDR3 runs to 15 residues. The germline gives CDR1 MNHNS, CDR2 SASEGT. The CDR3 nucleotides read TGTGCCAGCAGTGCAGCGGCGGGAGGCCGGCGGGAGCTGTTTTTT. Its translation: CASSAAAGGRRELFF.

This clonotype showed up just a few times. The V gene is TRBV7-9, the J gene TRBJ2-2; TRBD1 agrees at 7 bases. CDR3 size: 15 residues. Germline V gives CDR1 SEHNR, CDR2 FQNEAQ (reference sequence). V shed 5 bases, J shed 5 bases, and the junction held 8 bases outside the gene matches. The CDR3 bases are TGTGCCAGCAGCCCCTTAGACAGGGAAACCGGGGAGCTGTTTTTT. Translating gives CASSPLDRETGELFF. Together with reference TRBV7-9 and TRBJ2-2, the CDR3 gives the full variable domain: DTGVSQNPRHKITKRGQNVTFRCDPISEHNRLYWYRQTLGQGPEFLTYFQNEAQLEKSRLLSDRFSAERPKGSFSTLEIQRTEQGDSAMYLCASSPLDRETGELFFGEGSRLTVL.

This CDR3 reads CSASSGRGYEQYF. CDR3 nucleotides: TGCAGTGCTTCGAGCGGGAGGGGCTACGAGCAGTACTTC. The chain carries TRBV20-1 and TRBJ2-7; TRBD2 agrees at 10 bases. The germline gives CDR1 DFQATT, CDR2 SNEGSKA (reference sequence). The CDR3 totals 13 residues. Losses at the gene ends were 5 bases for V and 3 bases for J; bases not matched to a gene: 4.

This sequence joins TRBV24-1 and TRBJ1-2, with 11 nucleotides matching TRBD1. This CDR3 contains 16 residues. The germline V gene has CDR1 KGHDR and CDR2 SFDVKD. Trimming took 2 bases from V and 4 from J; bases not matched to a gene: 5. The CDR3, as DNA: TGTGCCACCAGTGATTCCGGGACAGGGGGAACCTATGGCTACACCTTC. Its translation: CATSDSGTGGTYGYTF.

The rearrangement joins TRBV5-1 to TRBJ2-6, with TRBD2 matching 7 bases. In germline, CDR1 is SGHRS, CDR2 YFSETQ. With V trimmed by 5 bases and J by 0 bases, 5 bases remained unmatched. This CDR3 region has 16 residues. CDR3 residues: CASSRGEASGANVLTF. The CDR3 region has the DNA TGCGCCAGCAGTCGGGGGGAGGCCTCTGGGGCCAACGTCCTGACTTTC.